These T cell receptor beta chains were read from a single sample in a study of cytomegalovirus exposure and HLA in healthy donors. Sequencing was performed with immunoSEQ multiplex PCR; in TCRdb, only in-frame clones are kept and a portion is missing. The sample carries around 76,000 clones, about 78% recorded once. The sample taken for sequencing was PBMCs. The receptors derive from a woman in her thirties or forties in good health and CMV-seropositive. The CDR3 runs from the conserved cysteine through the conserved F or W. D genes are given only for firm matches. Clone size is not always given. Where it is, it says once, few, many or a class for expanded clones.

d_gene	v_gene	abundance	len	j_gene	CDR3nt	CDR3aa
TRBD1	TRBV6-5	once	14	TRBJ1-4	TGTGCCAGCAGATTAGACAGGGGGAATGAAAAACTGTTTTTT	CASRLDRGNEKLFF
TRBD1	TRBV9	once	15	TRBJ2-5	TGTGCCAGCAGCCAGGGGGACGGCCTTCAAGAGACCCAGTACTTC	CASSQGDGLQETQYF
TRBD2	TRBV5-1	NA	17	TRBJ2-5	TGCGCCAGCAGCTTAGGGCTAGCGGGGGGGATGCAAGAGACCCAGTACTTC	CASSLGLAGGMQETQYF
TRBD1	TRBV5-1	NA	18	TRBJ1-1	TGCGCCAGCAGCCCCGGGACAGGGGGACCCTCGATGAACACTGAAGCTTTCTTT	CASSPGTGGPSMNTEAFF
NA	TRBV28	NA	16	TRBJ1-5	TGTGCCAGCAGTTTAAGAGGTGTCTTTAGCAATCAGCCCCAGCATTTT	CASSLRGVFSNQPQHF
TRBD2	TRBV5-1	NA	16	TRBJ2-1	TGCGCCAGCAGCTTGGGGTCCAGCGGGGCTGGCAATGAGCAGTTCTTC	CASSLGSSGAGNEQFF
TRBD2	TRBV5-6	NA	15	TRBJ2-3	TGTGCCAGCAGCTTGGGGACTAGCGGAAGAGATACGCAGTATTTT	CASSLGTSGRDTQYF
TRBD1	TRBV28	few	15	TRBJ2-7	TGTGCCAGCAGACTTAGGACAGGCACTACCTACGAGCAGTACTTC	CASRLRTGTTYEQYF
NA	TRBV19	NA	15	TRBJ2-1	TGTGCCAGTAGTATGGGTCAGGGGTCCTACAATGAGCAGTTCTTC	CASSMGQGSYNEQFF
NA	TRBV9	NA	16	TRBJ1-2	TGTGCCAGCAGCCCCTCCCCCACCCCAGGGAACTATGGCTACACCTTC	CASSPSPTPGNYGYTF
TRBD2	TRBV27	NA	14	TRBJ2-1	TGTGCCAGCAGTTTACTAGCGGGGGGTATTGAGCAGTTCTTC	CASSLLAGGIEQFF
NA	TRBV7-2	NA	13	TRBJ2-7	TGTGCCAGCAGCTTAGTAGTTTACGAGCGGCAGTACTTC	CASSLVVYERQYF
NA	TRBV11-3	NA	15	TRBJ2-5	TGTGCCAGCAGCTCTAAAGGCGGGGACCAAGAGACCCAGTACTTC	CASSSKGGDQETQYF
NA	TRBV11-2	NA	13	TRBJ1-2	TGTGCCAGCACCAGAAAGGAGGTGCACGGCTACACCTTC	CASTRKEVHGYTF
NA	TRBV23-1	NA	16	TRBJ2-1	TGCGCCAGCAGGGGTGGAAGGGGGTCAATCTACAATGAGCAGTTCTTC	CASRGGRGSIYNEQFF
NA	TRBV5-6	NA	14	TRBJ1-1	TGTGCCAGCAGCCCCGGGACATTGAACACTGAAGCTTTCTTT	CASSPGTLNTEAFF
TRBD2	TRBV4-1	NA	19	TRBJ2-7	TGCGCCAGCAGCCAAGAAAGCAGAGTTGGGGGGGGGAGGACCTACGAGCAGTACTTC	CASSQESRVGGGRTYEQYF
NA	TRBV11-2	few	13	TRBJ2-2	TGTGCCAGCAGCGCTTACGAGGTCGGGGAGCTGTTTTTT	CASSAYEVGELFF
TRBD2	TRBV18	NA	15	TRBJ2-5	TGTGCCAGCTCACCGACTAGCGGGGCCCGAGAGACCCAGTACTTC	CASSPTSGARETQYF
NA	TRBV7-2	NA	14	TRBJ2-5	TGTGCCAGCAGCTTAAACGCGGGGAGAGAGACCCAGTACTTC	CASSLNAGRETQYF
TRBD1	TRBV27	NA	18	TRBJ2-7	TGTGCCAGCAGTTTATCAAACGCGTGGACAGGGGGCTCAGACGAGCAGTACTTC	CASSLSNAWTGGSDEQYF
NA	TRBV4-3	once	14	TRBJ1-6	TGCGCCAGCAGCCGCCGGGGAGGAGGATCACCCCTCCACTTT	CASSRRGGGSPLHF
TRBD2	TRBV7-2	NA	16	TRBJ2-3	TGTGCCAGCAGCTTAGCACTAGCGGGGGCGACAGATACGCAGTATTTT	CASSLALAGATDTQYF
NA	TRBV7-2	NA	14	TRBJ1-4	TGTGCCAGCAGCCAGTGGGGGCCGGGTGAAAAACTGTTTTTT	CASSQWGPGEKLFF
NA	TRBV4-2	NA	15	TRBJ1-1	TGTGCCAGCAGTTTCGTAAGAGGGGGATCTACTGAAGCTTTCTTT	CASSFVRGGSTEAFF
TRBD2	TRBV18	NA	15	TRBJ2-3	TGTGCCAGCTCACCGCTAGCGGGGAGCACAGATACGCAGTATTTT	CASSPLAGSTDTQYF
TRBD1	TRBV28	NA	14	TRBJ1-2	TGTGCCAGCAGTTTCGACAGGGTAATGGGGGGCTACACCTTC	CASSFDRVMGGYTF
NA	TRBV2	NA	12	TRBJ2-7	TGTGCCAGCAGTGAAGATGCACCGGGGCAGTACTTC	CASSEDAPGQYF
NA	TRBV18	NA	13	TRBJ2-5	TGTGCCAGCTCATCGGGGAGTATAGAGACCCAGTACTTC	CASSSGSIETQYF
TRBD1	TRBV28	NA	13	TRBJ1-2	TGTGCCAGCAAGGGGACAGGGGCGTTTGGCTACACCTTC	CASKGTGAFGYTF
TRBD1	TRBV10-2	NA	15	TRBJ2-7	TGCGCCAGCAGTGAGCATGGGACAGGGACCTACGAGCAGTACTTC	CASSEHGTGTYEQYF
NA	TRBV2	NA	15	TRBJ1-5	TGTGCCAGCACCCGAGAGGGACAAGGAAGGCAGCCCCAGCATTTT	CASTREGQGRQPQHF
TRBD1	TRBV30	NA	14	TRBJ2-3	TGTGCCTGTCAAACCGGGACAGGGAGGGATACGCAGTATTTT	CACQTGTGRDTQYF
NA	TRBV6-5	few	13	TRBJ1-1	TGTGCCAGCAGGACAGAGCTGAACACTGAAGCTTTCTTT	CASRTELNTEAFF
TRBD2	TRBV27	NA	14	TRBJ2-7	TGTGCCAGCAGTGTTAGCGGGGGGGCCTACGAGCAGTACTTC	CASSVSGGAYEQYF
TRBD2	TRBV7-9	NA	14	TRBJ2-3	TGTGCCAGCAGCTTAACGGGGGGGCCGGATACGCAGTATTTT	CASSLTGGPDTQYF
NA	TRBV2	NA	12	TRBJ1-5	TGTGCCAGCAGTGCCTTGGCGGGCACCCAGCATTTT	CASSALAGTQHF
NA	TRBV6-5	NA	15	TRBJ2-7	TGTGCCAGCAGTAAGGGACAAGGGGAAGGCTACGAGCAGTACTTC	CASSKGQGEGYEQYF
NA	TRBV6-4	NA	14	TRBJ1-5	TGTGCCAGCAGTGACCGACCTCCAGGTCAGCCCCAGCATTTT	CASSDRPPGQPQHF
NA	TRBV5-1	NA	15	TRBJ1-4	TGCGCCAGCAGCTTCGGAGGGATGACTAATGAAAAACTGTTTTTT	CASSFGGMTNEKLFF
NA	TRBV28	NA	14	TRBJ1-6	TGTGCCAGCAGTTTAAAGTCCCAGAATTCACCCCTCCACTTT	CASSLKSQNSPLHF
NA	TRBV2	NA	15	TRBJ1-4	TGTGCCAGCAGTCCCCTCAGTGGGACAACTGAAAAACTGTTTTTT	CASSPLSGTTEKLFF
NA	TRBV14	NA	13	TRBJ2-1	TGTGCCAGCAGCCAAGCGGGTCCGTTGGAGCAGTTCTTC	CASSQAGPLEQFF
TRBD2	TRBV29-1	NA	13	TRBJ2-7	TGCAGCGTTGAGCTTAGCGGGGGTCGGGAGCAGTACTTC	CSVELSGGREQYF
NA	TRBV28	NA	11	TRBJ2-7	TGTGCCAGCAGTTTAAGGGGCGAGCAGTACTTC	CASSLRGEQYF
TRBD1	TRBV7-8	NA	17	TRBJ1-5	TGTGCCAGCAGCTCATCAGTCCAACGAGGGGGCAACCAGCCCCAGCATTTT	CASSSSVQRGGNQPQHF
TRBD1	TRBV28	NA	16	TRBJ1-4	TGTGCCAGCAGTTCTACGCGACAGGGGTTCGATGAAAAACTGTTTTTT	CASSSTRQGFDEKLFF